The 6 T cell receptor beta chains reported below all come from one sample, sequenced in a study of blood T cell repertoires in COVID-19. Sequencing used immunoSEQ multiplex PCR; TCRdb keeps in-frame clones, though not all of them. Of about 280,000 clones in the sample, around 90% were seen once. Sequences were obtained from peripheral blood. The receptors were gathered from a woman between 40 and 50 years old who had recovered from COVID-19.

The rearrangement joins TRBV7-3 to TRBJ2-1, with TRBD1 matching over 12 bases. The germline CDR1 and CDR2 sequences are SGHTA and FQGTGA. The CDR3 extends over 14 amino acids. J was trimmed by 10 bases and V by 4 bases; bases with no gene match: 5. The DNA of the CDR3 is TGTGCCAGCAGCTGGGGGACAGGGGGCGGCGAGCAGTTCTTC. Amino acid sequence: CASSWGTGGGEQFF.

Concerning this clone: A much larger clone is a single base away; this may be a read error. The rearrangement uses TRBV28 and TRBJ1-1, with D unclear. Germline V CDR1 and CDR2: MDHEN, SYDVKM. Trimming removed 5 bases from V and 1 base from J, with 8 bases in between. The CDR3 extends over 13 amino acids. The CDR3 DNA reads TGTGCCAGCAGTGCCCCGGGGAACACTGAAGCTTTCTTT. Protein: CASSAPGNTEAFF.

The chain joins TRBV2 to TRBJ2-7; D is perhaps TRBD1 (6 bases). The ends were cut back, 1 base at V and 3 bases at J, with 13 bases in the middle. The CDR3 is 15 residues long. Per the germline V gene, CDR1 is SNHLY and CDR2 is FYNNEI. The CDR3 DNA reads as TGTGCCAGCAGTGAAGGTCTGGGGGCCTTCTACGAGCAGTACTTC. Amino acids: CASSEGLGAFYEQYF.

The chain is built from TRBV2 and TRBJ2-3, with TRBD2 identical over 8 bases. Germline V gene data show CDR1 as SNHLY and CDR2 as FYNNEI. This CDR3 contains 15 residues. Trimming at V came to 6 bases and at J to 0 bases, leaving 5 bases not matched to a gene. DNA of the CDR3: TGTGCCAGCAGCCTAGCGGGTCATAGCACAGATACGCAGTATTTT. As protein: CASSLAGHSTDTQYF.

This clone was recorded only once. The chain's CDR3 is CASSRGEGEKLFF. CDR3 DNA sequence: TGTGCCAGCTCCAGGGGGGAAGGTGAAAAACTGTTTTTT. The J gene is TRBJ1-4, the V gene TRBV2, with 7 bases identical to TRBD1. The CDR3 covers 13 residues. The V segment lost 8 bases and the J segment 7 bases; nucleotides outside the gene matches: 7. CDR1 is SNHLY, CDR2 FYNNEI, per germline.

The genes are TRBV29-1 and TRBJ2-5, with 12 bases aligning to TRBD2. Germline CDR1 reads SQVTM; CDR2 reads ANQGSEA. J gave up 4 bases and V 6 bases, and 6 bases lay outside the gene matches. This CDR3 spans 14 amino acids. The CDR3 DNA reads as TGCAGCGTCGCGACTAGCGGGAGATCAGAGACCCAGTACTTC. Encoded protein: CSVATSGRSETQYF.